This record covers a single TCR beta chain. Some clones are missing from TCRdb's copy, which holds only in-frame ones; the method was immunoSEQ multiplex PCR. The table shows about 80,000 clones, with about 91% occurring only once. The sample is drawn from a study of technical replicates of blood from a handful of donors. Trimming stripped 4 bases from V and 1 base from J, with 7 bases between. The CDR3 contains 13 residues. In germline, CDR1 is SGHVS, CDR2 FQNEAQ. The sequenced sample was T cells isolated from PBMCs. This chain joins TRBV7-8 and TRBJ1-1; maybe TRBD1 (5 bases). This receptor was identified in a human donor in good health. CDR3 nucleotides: TGTGCCAGCAGCTCCGGGGGGAACACTGAAGCTTTCTTT. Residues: CASSSGGNTEAFF. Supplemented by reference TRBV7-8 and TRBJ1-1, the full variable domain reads GAGVSQSPRYKVAKRGQDVALRCDPISGHVSLFWYQQALGQGPEFLTYFQNEAQLDKSGLPSDRFFAERPEGSVSTLKIQRTQQEDSAVYLCASSSGGNTEAFFGQGTRLTVV.